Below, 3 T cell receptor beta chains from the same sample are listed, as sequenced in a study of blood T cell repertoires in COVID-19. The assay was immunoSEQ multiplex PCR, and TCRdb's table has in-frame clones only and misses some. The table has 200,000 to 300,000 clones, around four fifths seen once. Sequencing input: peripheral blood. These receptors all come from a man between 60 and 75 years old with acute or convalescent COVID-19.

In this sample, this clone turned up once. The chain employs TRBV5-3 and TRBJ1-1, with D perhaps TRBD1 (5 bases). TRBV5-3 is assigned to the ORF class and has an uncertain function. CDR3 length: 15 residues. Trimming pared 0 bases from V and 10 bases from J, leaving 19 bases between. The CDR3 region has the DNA TGTGCCAGAAGCTTGGAGGCGGGGCAAATGGTTGGAGCTTTCTTT. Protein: CARSLEAGQMVGAFF.

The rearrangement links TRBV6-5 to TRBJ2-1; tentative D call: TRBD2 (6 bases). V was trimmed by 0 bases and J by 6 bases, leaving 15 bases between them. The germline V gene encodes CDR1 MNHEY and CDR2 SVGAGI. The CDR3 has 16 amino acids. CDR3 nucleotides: TGTGCCAGCAGTTACTCCCGAGGCGGGAAGGTCAATGAGCAGTTCTTC. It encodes CASSYSRGGKVNEQFF.

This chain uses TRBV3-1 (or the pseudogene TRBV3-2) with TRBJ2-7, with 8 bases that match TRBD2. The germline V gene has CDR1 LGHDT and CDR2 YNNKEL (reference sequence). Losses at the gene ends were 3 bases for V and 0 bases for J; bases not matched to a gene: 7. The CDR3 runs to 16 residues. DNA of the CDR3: TGTGCCAGCAGCCATCGGGAGGGAGGCCGCTCCTACGAGCAGTACTTC. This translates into CASSHREGGRSYEQYF.